The present TCR beta chain was sequenced within a study of T cells in AML relapse after transplant (dated by TCRdb to 2018 to 2020). About the study as a whole: Remission controls were clinically matched patients who maintained long-term complete remission with more than 3 years of follow-up. The remission samples were bone marrow taken about 1 year after HSCT from patients who stayed in complete remission. This retrospective study examined inhibitory receptor expression and TCR repertoires of bone marrow T cells in patients who received allogeneic HSCT for myeloid malignancy. Overall study outcomes, separate from this receptor: TCR repertoire comparisons were based on very few samples, with only a few individuals included per group for unsorted bone marrow.

This clonotype occurred many times. Its binding antigen is unknown. Base-call qualities are not available, and no considerably larger clone is one nucleotide away. Library preparation used PCR. Instead of multiplex PCR, a modified RACE PCR protocol was used to amplify TCR alpha and beta chains from RNA. An Illumina MiSeq was used to sequence the libraries, and raw reads were demultiplexed using sample-specific barcode combinations. Turning to the authors' computational methods: MiXCR software was used to identify TCR clonotypes from the sequencing reads. Through fastp at Q25 and MiXCR, TCRdb rebuilt clones from the public reads, retaining in-frame beta chains. Every CDR3 protein is listed once, alongside the most common genes and DNA of its rows. The V and J calls reflect TCRdb's pipeline rather than the authors' work. For this sample the table gives around 1,500 distinct CDR3 sequences, of which roughly 7.1% were detected only once. The ten most abundant clones make up 45% to 50% of the sample.

The CDR3 has 14 amino acids, counting the end cysteine and phenylalanine. Solely the CDR3 DNA is kept, with 42 bases framed from the first base. The germline V gene (reference sequence) yields LGHDT for CDR1 and YNNKEL for CDR2. V is cut back by 4 bases and J by 1 base, with 1 base in the junction unmatched. The TCR sequence derives from a human donor who had a stem cell transplant for acute myeloid leukemia. Following transplantation, T cells from the graft donor may be among those present. Source: bone marrow, either the whole sample or a sorted T cell fraction (not recorded which), taken in complete remission. Recombination joined TRBV3-1 with TRBJ2-3; 8 bases in the middle match TRBD1. The CDR3 region reads CASSLDRGTDTQYF. The DNA sequence is given as TGTGCCAGCAGCCTGGACAGGGGCACAGATACGCAGTATTTT.